This T cell receptor (beta chain) came from a study of Ad26.COV2.S vaccination and SARS-CoV-2 variants (dated by TCRdb to the early 2020s). At the level of the whole study: Donors in the vaccine arm were drawn from COV1001, a phase I-IIa trial of Ad26.COV2.S in healthy adults that was multicentre, randomized, double-blind and placebo-controlled. Investigators did not know the trial group allocation while performing experiments and assessing outcomes. A total of around 32 samples were included in the TCR-sequenced set, comprising roughly 19 Ad26.COV2.S vaccine recipients, 5 placebo recipients and 8 SARS-CoV-2 convalescent individuals. Trial participants were randomized into five groups of five, in which low-dose or high-dose Ad26.COV2.S was given once or twice, or placebo was given on both occasions. TCRbeta repertoire sequencing was used to assess the specificity and breadth of SARS-CoV-2-reactive T cell receptors after Ad26.COV2.S vaccination. Ad26.COV2.S was given intramuscularly at 5x10^10 or 1x10^11 viral particles, as a single shot or as two shots 56 days apart.

Notes on this clone: No antigen is known for it. No much larger clone exists at a distance of one base, and base qualities are not known.

CDR3 length: 17 amino acids, cysteine to phenylalanine. This entry keeps only the CDR3 DNA: 51 bases, framed from base 1. The germline V gene encodes CDR1 MDHEN and CDR2 SYDVKM. V was cut back by 2 bases and J by 0 bases, leaving a gap of 14 bases between them. The immunoSEQ Assay was used to sequence TCRbeta CDR3 regions. After extraction, genomic DNA underwent amplification by bias-controlled multiplex PCR, followed by high-throughput sequencing. Per the source publication's procedure: Collapsing and filtering of sequences were performed to quantify the absolute abundance of each unique TCRbeta CDR3 region. T cell fraction was estimated by normalizing TCRbeta template counts to usable DNA, with usable DNA measured through amplification of reference genes found in all nucleated cells. Repertoire TCRs were annotated as SARS-CoV-2-specific by exact matching of V gene, CDR3 amino acid sequence and J gene to a known reactive TCR set. The reference SARS-CoV-2 TCR set came from MIRA and was filtered for enrichment in COVID-19-positive ImmuneCODE repertoires, removing public or cross-reactive TCRs. Using the MIRA antigens, annotated TCRs were further analysed by specific ORF or by position within an ORF. Breadth was defined as annotated unique rearrangements over total unique productive rearrangements; depth was the summed frequency of those rearrangements. Two-sided Wilcoxon rank-sum tests were applied when comparing TCR breadth between groups. The table was pulled from immuneACCESS by TCRdb, which kept in-frame rearrangements only. Such tables lose some clones; where checked, under half of the loss comes from unresolved V genes, and the rest has no known cause. Clone size and V and J calls were adopted from that table, with D and trimming inferred from the DNA. The sample data list some 390,000 clones, and around nine tenths of these were observed just once. The top ten clones comprise 1.9% of the sample.

The study at large found these results: Non-spike TCR breadth was comparable between vaccine and placebo recipients, consistent with the vaccine containing only spike. The study was not powered for comparison of responses between vaccine doses or regimens. Substantial breadth of spike-specific CD8+ and CD4+ T cell responses was reported after vaccination. Spike-specific TCR breadth was higher in Ad26.COV2.S recipients than in placebo recipients (P = 0.0014). The authors noted that total T cell responses may have been underestimated by the TCR breadth and depth analyses.

The treatment or condition label, read with the paper, signifies: roughly 20 received Ad26.COV2.S at low or high dose, single or two shots; about five received placebo; per-sample allocation not given. Repertoires of vaccine and placebo recipients were sequenced from samples collected on day 63 after the first injection. Cohort 1b enrolled roughly 25 adults aged 18-55 years at a single site in Boston, USA, between 29 July and 7 August 2020. As a vaccine, Ad26.COV2.S was a replication-incompetent adenovirus type 26 vector that expressed a prefusion-stabilized SARS-CoV-2 spike protein derived from the original Wuhan strain.

Source: peripheral blood, taken in a trial of Ad26.COV2.S vaccine versus placebo. The TCR comes from a person aged 18-60 years who received the Ad26.COV2.S COVID-19 vaccine or a placebo. The chain is made from TRBV28 and TRBJ2-1; the D gene is perhaps TRBD1, on 6 matching bases. The nucleotides read TGTGCCAGCAGTTTAAATACAGGGTGGGGCTCCTACAATGAGCAGTTCTTC. Translation gives CASSLNTGWGSYNEQFF.